Below, one T cell receptor (beta chain) is given with its context. Its target is unknown. The table came from immunoSEQ multiplex PCR; TCRdb's copy has only in-frame clones and leaves some out. The data hold over 200,000 clones, with about 90% observed a single time. The J segment lost 6 bases and the V segment lost 5 bases, leaving 10 bases of the junction unmatched. CDR1 MDHEN and CDR2 SYDVKM come from the germline V gene. The CDR3 has 15 amino acids. The data were taken from a study of cytomegalovirus exposure and HLA in healthy donors. Study-level results: Diagnosis of cytomegalovirus status made by the classifier reportedly showed high specificity and sensitivity. While the bulk of TCR sequences proved rare, some public TCRs turned up in many donors. It was approximately 160 TCR beta chains that were listed as cytomegalovirus-associated.

J is TRBJ2-7 and V is TRBV28; 10 bases align to TRBD2. The TCR sequence derives from a woman between 18 and 29 years old in good health and CMV-seronegative. Sequenced sample: PBMCs. CDR3 in amino acids: CASSPVAGGRGEQYF. CDR3 DNA sequence: TGTGCCAGCAGTCCTGTAGCGGGAGGTAGAGGCGAGCAGTACTTC.